This T cell receptor beta chain was identified in a study of T cells in Graves' hyperthyroidism and ophthalmopathy. Amplification yielded TCR beta CDR3 regions, with RNA transcripts as the source. HTBI primers were the set used in a first-round RT-PCR of the TCR CDR3. TCRdb called the multiplex PCR reads again in MiXCR, with one record for every CDR3 protein. Of fewer than 450,000 distinct CDR3 sequences detected, roughly 15% appear once; the ten largest clones hold approximately 19%. This clonotype was recorded many times. The germline V gene encodes CDR1 SNHLY and CDR2 FYNNEI. The V segment lost 4 bases and the J segment 7 bases; nucleotides outside the gene matches: 4. The CDR3 loop spans 14 amino acids.

The sequenced material came from blood. This clonotype was obtained from a woman aged 60 to 75 with Graves' ophthalmopathy. The chain employs TRBV2 and TRBJ1-5; 10 positions match TRBD1. CDR3 amino acids: CASSGQGADQPQHF. The CDR3 coding sequence is TGTGCCAGCAGTGGACAGGGGGCAGACCAGCCCCAGCATTTT.